This T cell receptor beta chain was documented in a study of TIL therapy for anti-PD-1-resistant metastatic lung cancer. At the level of the study: Median tumor mutation burden was more than 1.4 mutations per megabase.

Sequencing used immunoSEQ v3. Libraries were sequenced to around 2 million read pairs (survey) or roughly 4.5-6.5 million (deep). Repertoires were generated with immunoSEQ multiplex PCR, while TCRdb's copy carries only in-frame clones and drops some. The table has about 57,000 clones, roughly 78% seen once. The time point is: pre-treatment sample, taken before nivolumab and TIL therapy. Patients were adults with stage 4 NSCLC. The CDR3 length is 16 residues. The junction had 12 bases not matched to a gene; V was cut back by 0 bases and J by 14 bases. Germline CDR1 LGHNA, CDR2 YSLEER. This receptor was identified in a woman aged 25 to 80 with non-small cell lung cancer. Sequences were derived from blood, sampled at baseline. This rearrangement joins TRBV4-3 to TRBJ2-3; 12 bases match TRBD2. For the CDR3, the DNA is TGCGCCAGCAGCCAAGATTACCCCGACGGACTAGCGGGGTTGTATTTT. It specifies CASSQDYPDGLAGLYF.